This TCR beta chain emerged from a study of T-cell reconstitution after alpha-beta-depleted transplantation in children. Study observations and caveats: About two months after transplant, alpha-beta T cells reportedly came from several hundred expanded graft clones.

Unique molecular identifiers were used in preparing the TCRbeta library. TCRdb redid the calling of the PCR reads with MiXCR, one entry per CDR3 protein. The table has approximately 210,000 distinct CDR3 sequences, approximately 15% seen once. About this clonotype itself: The target antigen is unknown.

V shed 0 bases, J shed 5 bases, and the junction held 7 bases outside the gene matches. The germline CDR1 and CDR2 sequences are SGHKS and YYEKEE (reference sequence). The CDR3 has 15 amino acids. This chain connects TRBV5-5 to TRBJ1-2, with TRBD1 identical over 7 bases. This specimen consisted of PBMCs, mostly from graft donor cells, obtained 360 days after TCRalphabeta/CD19-depleted stem cell transplant. The sequence was obtained from a male patient aged 2-9 years who had a stem cell transplant for acute lymphoblastic leukemia, so the T cells may come from the graft donor. CDR3 nucleotides: TGTGCCAGCAGCTTGGCCGGGACAGCTACATATGGCTACACCTTC. Encoded protein: CASSLAGTATYGYTF.